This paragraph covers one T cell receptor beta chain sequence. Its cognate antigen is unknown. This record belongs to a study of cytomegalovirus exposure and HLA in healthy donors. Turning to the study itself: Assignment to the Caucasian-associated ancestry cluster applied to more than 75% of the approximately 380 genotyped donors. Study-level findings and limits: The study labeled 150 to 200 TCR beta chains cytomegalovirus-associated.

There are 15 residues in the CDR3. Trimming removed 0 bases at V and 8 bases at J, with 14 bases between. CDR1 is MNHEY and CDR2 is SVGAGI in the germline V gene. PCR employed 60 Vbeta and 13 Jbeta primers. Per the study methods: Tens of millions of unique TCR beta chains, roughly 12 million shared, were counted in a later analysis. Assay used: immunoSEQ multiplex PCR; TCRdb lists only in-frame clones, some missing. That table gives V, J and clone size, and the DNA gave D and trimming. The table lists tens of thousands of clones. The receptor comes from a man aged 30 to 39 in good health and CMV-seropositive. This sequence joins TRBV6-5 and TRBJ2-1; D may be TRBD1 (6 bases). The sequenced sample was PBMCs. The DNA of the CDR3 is TGTGCCAGCAGTTACTCGGGACAATTGTACCATGAGCAGTTCTTC. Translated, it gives CASSYSGQLYHEQFF.